The 17 T cell receptor beta chains presented below share a single source sample, sequenced in a study of Ad26.COV2.S vaccination and SARS-CoV-2 variants. The repertoire was sequenced with immunoSEQ multiplex PCR; TCRdb's copy has only in-frame clones and lacks some. The data show about 250,000 clones, with more than 75% seen just once and approximately 3.4% held by the top ten. Treatment meaning: roughly 18 received Ad26.COV2.S at low or high dose, single or two shots; about 5 received placebo; per-sample allocation not given. Day 63 after the first injection of vaccine or placebo was the sampling time. Sequencing used peripheral blood, obtained in a trial of Ad26.COV2.S vaccine versus placebo. The receptors stem from a person between 18 and 65 years old who received the Ad26.COV2.S COVID-19 vaccine or a placebo.

The chain has TRBV6-5 and TRBJ1-2, with 7 bases matching TRBD1. Per germline, CDR1 MNHEY and CDR2 SVGAGI. The V gene end was trimmed by 8 bases and the J gene end by 5 bases; junction bases not matched to a gene: 14. The CDR3 covers 15 residues. The CDR3 reads CASAAGTVGQYGYTF. The CDR3, as DNA: TGTGCCAGCGCCGCCGGGACAGTGGGGCAGTATGGCTACACCTTC.

The chain couples TRBV2 to TRBJ2-2, with D possibly being TRBD2 (8 bases). Looked up from germline, CDR1 is SNHLY and CDR2 is FYNNEI. This CDR3 region has 16 residues. V shed 7 bases and J shed 3 bases, with 18 bases lying between them. CDR3 nucleotide sequence: TGTGCCAGCAAAATAGCGGGGCAGGGGGACACCGGGGAGCTGTTTTTT. It is translated as CASKIAGQGDTGELFF.

The J gene is TRBJ1-5, the V gene TRBV5-4; 8 bases line up with TRBD1. This CDR3 region has 17 residues. Germline V gene lookup returns CDR1 SGHNT and CDR2 YYREEE (reference sequence). V dropped 0 bases and J dropped 2; count of bases not matched to a gene: 7. The CDR3 region is CASSLDPGTGGNQPQHF. The CDR3 region has the DNA TGTGCCAGCAGCTTGGACCCTGGGACAGGAGGCAATCAGCCCCAGCATTTT.

The V call is TRBV11-1, the J call TRBJ1-1; TRBD1 matches 10 bases. V gave up 1 base and J gave up 5 bases; unmatched junction bases: 1. This CDR3 is 14 amino acids long. From germline, CDR1 is SGHAT and CDR2 FQDESV (reference sequence). The CDR3 reads CASSLVGQGTEAFF. The DNA of the CDR3 is TGTGCCAGCAGCTTAGTGGGACAGGGGACTGAAGCTTTCTTT.

The chain carries TRBV7-2 and TRBJ1-2; TRBD1 might be the D (6 bases). CDR1 and CDR2 (germline): SGHTA, FQGNSA. The CDR3 is 16 residues long. V was shortened by 2 bases and J by 4 bases, with 17 bases between the two germline ends. The CDR3 DNA sequence: TGTGCCAGCAGCTTATTTTTGCAAGGGGGGAGCTATGGCTACACCTTC. This sequence encodes CASSLFLQGGSYGYTF.

The gene calls are TRBV29-1 and TRBJ2-1; no definite D call. The CDR3 extends over 14 amino acids. Germline assignment: CDR1 SQVTM and CDR2 ANQGSEA. Trimming left V 4 bases short and J 5 bases short, with 15 bases between. As DNA, the CDR3 is TGCAGCGTTGTTCGGCAGGATTGGAACAATGAGCAGTTCTTC. Translating gives CSVVRQDWNNEQFF.

V and J are TRBV12-5 and TRBJ2-7; D perhaps matches TRBD2 (5 bases). Trimming removed 0 bases from V and 4 bases from J, with 7 bases in between. This CDR3 is 13 amino acids long. Germline V gives CDR1 LGHNT, CDR2 FRNRAP. CDR3 sequence reads: CASGLVRGYEQYF. The CDR3 DNA reads TGTGCTAGTGGTTTGGTCCGGGGTTACGAGCAGTACTTC.

The chain is built from TRBV3-1 (or the pseudogene TRBV3-2) and TRBJ1-5; 7 bases line up with TRBD1. CDR1 and CDR2 from the germline V gene are LGHDT and YNNKEL (reference sequence). The junction had 5 bases not matched to a gene; V was cut back by 6 bases and J by 3 bases. The CDR3 has 14 residues. The CDR3 DNA reads TGTGCCAGCAGTCTACAGGGGAACAATCAGCCCCAGCATTTT. It codes for CASSLQGNNQPQHF.

This CDR3 is CASSLGGGPNQPQHF. The CDR3 DNA reads TGTGCCAGCAGCTTAGGAGGAGGCCCCAATCAGCCCCAGCATTTT. J is TRBJ1-5 and V is TRBV11-2; D is unresolved. CDR1 and CDR2 (germline): SGHAT, FQNNGV. V lost 1 base to trimming and J lost 3 bases, with 10 bases between them. This CDR3 has 15 residues.

The V gene is TRBV27, the J gene TRBJ2-3; D not certain. Germline V gene lookup returns CDR1 MNHEY and CDR2 SMNVEV (reference sequence). Trimming cost V 2 bases and J 4 bases, with 13 bases left between them. The CDR3 is 15 residues long. For the CDR3, the DNA is TGTGCCAGCAGTTTACGGGCCGGACGTGCAGATACGCAGTATTTT. Amino acid sequence: CASSLRAGRADTQYF.

This clone was detected once. This chain links TRBV7-2 with TRBJ2-1; 9 bases match TRBD2. V was pared by 5 bases and J by 6 bases, with 11 bases of the junction left unmatched. Germline V CDR1 and CDR2: SGHTA, FQGNSA. This CDR3 has 16 residues. CDR3 residues: CASSPRRREGRNEQFF. DNA of the CDR3: TGTGCCAGCAGCCCCAGGAGGCGGGAGGGCCGCAATGAGCAGTTCTTC.

V and J are TRBV7-6 and TRBJ2-3; D gene unclear. Germline CDR1 reads SGHVS; CDR2 reads FNYEAQ. V gave up 4 bases and J gave up 0 bases, with 17 bases separating them. The CDR3 loop spans 17 amino acids. CDR3 sequence reads: CASSSLSKLTSTDTQYF. The CDR3 DNA sequence: TGTGCCAGCAGCTCATTATCCAAACTCACTAGCACAGATACGCAGTATTTT.

The chain has TRBV6-5 and TRBJ2-2; D possibly matches TRBD1 or TRBD2 (5 bases each). Trimming stripped 2 bases from V and 5 bases from J, with 15 bases between. The CDR3 is made up of 16 amino acids. Germline V gene sequence: CDR1 MNHEY, CDR2 SVGAGI. The CDR3 nucleotides are TGTGCCAGCAGTTACGGGCCGGGGCGTTGGACCGGGGAGCTGTTTTTT. Its protein is CASSYGPGRWTGELFF.

This chain connects TRBV4-3 to TRBJ2-7; TRBD1 matches at 8 bases. With V trimmed by 4 bases and J by 3 bases, 8 bases remained unmatched. Germline V lookup: CDR1 LGHNA, CDR2 YSLEER. The CDR3 is 15 residues long. This CDR3 reads CASSRRTGISYEQYF. The CDR3 DNA sequence: TGCGCCAGCAGCCGAAGGACAGGGATAAGCTACGAGCAGTACTTC.

This chain links TRBV19 with TRBJ1-1; TRBD1 might be the D (5 bases). Per the germline V gene, CDR1 is LNHDA and CDR2 is SQIVND (reference sequence). With 4 bases removed from V and 0 bases from J, the gap between germline ends came to 12 bases. This CDR3 is built from 15 residues. The CDR3 DNA reads TGTGCCAGTAGTACCCGACAGATAATGAACACTGAAGCTTTCTTT. Encoded protein: CASSTRQIMNTEAFF.

The V gene is TRBV5-1, the J gene TRBJ2-1; no definite D call. The CDR3 sequence is 17 residues long. V lost 3 bases, J lost 0 bases, and 16 bases lay in between. Germline V CDR1 and CDR2: SGHRS, YFSETQ. The CDR3 DNA is TGCGCCAGCAGCTGGTTTTTTGACCGGAGCTCCTACAATGAGCAGTTCTTC. Amino acids: CASSWFFDRSSYNEQFF.

This clone was seen a handful of times. This chain links TRBV4-1 with TRBJ1-3, with unresolved D. Trimming removed 1 base at V and 0 bases at J, with 16 bases between. Germline CDR1 and CDR2: MGHRA and YSYEKL. This CDR3 has 18 residues. The CDR3 loop reads CASSQGTPGSTSGNTIYF. CDR3 DNA sequence: TGCGCCAGCAGCCAAGGTACCCCAGGTTCCACCTCTGGAAACACCATATATTTT.